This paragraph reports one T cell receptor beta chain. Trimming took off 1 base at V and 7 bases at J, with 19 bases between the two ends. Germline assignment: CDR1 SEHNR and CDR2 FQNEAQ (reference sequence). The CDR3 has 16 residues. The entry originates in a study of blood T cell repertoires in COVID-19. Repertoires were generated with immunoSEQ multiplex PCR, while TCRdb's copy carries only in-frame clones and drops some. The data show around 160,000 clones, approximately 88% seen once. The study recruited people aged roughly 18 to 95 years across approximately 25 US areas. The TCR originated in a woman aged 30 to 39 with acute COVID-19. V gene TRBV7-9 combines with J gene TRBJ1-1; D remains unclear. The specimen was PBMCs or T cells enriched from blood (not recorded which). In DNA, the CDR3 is TGTGCCAGCAGCTTAGAACCCGGGAGTATAGGAGGTGAAGCTTTCTTT. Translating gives CASSLEPGSIGGEAFF.